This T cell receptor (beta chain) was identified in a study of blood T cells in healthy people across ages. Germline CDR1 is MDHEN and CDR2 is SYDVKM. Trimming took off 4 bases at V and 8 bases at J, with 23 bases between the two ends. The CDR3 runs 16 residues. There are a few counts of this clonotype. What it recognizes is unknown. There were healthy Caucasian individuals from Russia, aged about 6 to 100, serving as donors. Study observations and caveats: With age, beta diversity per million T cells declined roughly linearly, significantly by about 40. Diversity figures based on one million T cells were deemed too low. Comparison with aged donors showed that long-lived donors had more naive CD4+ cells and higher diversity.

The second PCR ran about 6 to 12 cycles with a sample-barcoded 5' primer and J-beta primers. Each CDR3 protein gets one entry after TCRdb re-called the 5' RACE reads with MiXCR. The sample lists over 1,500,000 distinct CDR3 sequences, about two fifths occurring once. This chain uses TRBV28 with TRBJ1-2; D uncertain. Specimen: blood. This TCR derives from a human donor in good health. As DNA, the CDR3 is TGTGCCAGCAGTTCGCCTTCTGAAGTAGATTATGGGGGCTACACCTTC. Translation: CASSSPSEVDYGGYTF.